These T cell receptor beta chains were read from a single sample in a study of CD8 T cells in ankylosing spondylitis. TCRdb called the 5' RACE reads again in MiXCR, with one record for every CDR3 protein. The sample lists roughly 120,000 distinct CDR3 sequences; 12% to 15% were seen once. The source material was blood, either unsorted or a sorted T cell fraction (not recorded which). Receptor source: a female donor with ankylosing spondylitis or in good health (not recorded which). Both conserved end residues are part of each CDR3. Each record gives: V gene, D gene, clone size, J gene, CDR3 protein, CDR3 DNA. A D gene is named only where the DNA matches it firmly. Size tells how often a clone was seen (once, few, many) or the class of an expanded clone, and some rows leave it out.

v_call: TRBV29-1
d_call: TRBD1
clone_size: many
j_call: TRBJ2-3
cdr3_aa: CSVAGTGLTDTQYF
cdr3_nt: TGCAGCGTTGCCGGGACAGGGTTGACAGATACGCAGTATTTT

v_call: TRBV12-3/TRBV12-4
d_call: NA
clone_size: many
j_call: TRBJ2-4
cdr3_aa: CASSFGRAKNIQYF
cdr3_nt: TGTGCCAGCAGTTTCGGCAGGGCCAAAAACATTCAGTACTTC

v_call: TRBV12-3/TRBV12-4
d_call: NA
clone_size: NA
j_call: TRBJ2-3
cdr3_aa: CASTDTDTQYF
cdr3_nt: TGTGCCAGCACCGACACAGATACGCAGTATTTT

v_call: TRBV12-3/TRBV12-4
d_call: TRBD1
clone_size: many
j_call: TRBJ1-5
cdr3_aa: CASSLRGRQGNQPQHF
cdr3_nt: TGTGCCAGCAGCCTCAGGGGGCGCCAGGGCAATCAGCCCCAGCATTTT

v_call: TRBV30
d_call: NA
clone_size: NA
j_call: TRBJ1-1
cdr3_aa: CALTWAGNTEAFF
cdr3_nt: TGTGCCTTAACCTGGGCGGGGAACACTGAAGCTTTCTTT

v_call: TRBV20-1
d_call: TRBD2
clone_size: NA
j_call: TRBJ2-1
cdr3_aa: CTASLIAGGYNEQFF
cdr3_nt: TGCACTGCTAGTCTTATAGCGGGGGGGTACAATGAGCAGTTCTTC

v_call: TRBV5-5
d_call: TRBD2
clone_size: NA
j_call: TRBJ2-2
cdr3_aa: CASSSGLVTTGELFF
cdr3_nt: TGTGCCAGCAGCTCGGGACTAGTAACTACCGGGGAGCTGTTTTTT

v_call: TRBV20-1
d_call: NA
clone_size: many
j_call: TRBJ2-2
cdr3_aa: CSASAANTGELFF
cdr3_nt: TGCAGTGCTAGTGCAGCGAACACCGGGGAGCTGTTTTTT

v_call: TRBV5-1
d_call: NA
clone_size: many
j_call: TRBJ2-5
cdr3_aa: CASSLPRTEQETQYF
cdr3_nt: TGCGCCAGCAGCTTACCTAGGACGGAACAAGAGACCCAGTACTTC

v_call: TRBV5-1
d_call: NA
clone_size: many
j_call: TRBJ2-3
cdr3_aa: CASSLRSRQPGAQYF
cdr3_nt: TGCGCCAGCAGCTTGAGGTCTCGCCAGCCTGGGGCGCAGTATTTT

v_call: TRBV5-5
d_call: TRBD2
clone_size: few
j_call: TRBJ2-1
cdr3_aa: CASSGGLAGGTRNEQFF
cdr3_nt: TGTGCCAGCAGCGGGGGACTAGCGGGGGGAACCCGGAATGAGCAGTTCTTC

v_call: TRBV18
d_call: TRBD2
clone_size: many
j_call: TRBJ2-7
cdr3_aa: CASSPPMASGYEQYF
cdr3_nt: TGTGCCAGCTCACCACCGATGGCTAGCGGCTACGAGCAGTACTTC

v_call: TRBV3-1
d_call: TRBD2
clone_size: NA
j_call: TRBJ2-1
cdr3_aa: CASSQGFAGGGHAQFF
cdr3_nt: TGTGCCAGCAGCCAAGGGTTTGCGGGAGGTGGCCATGCGCAGTTCTTC

v_call: TRBV20-1
d_call: NA
clone_size: many
j_call: TRBJ2-1
cdr3_aa: CSASGGGLYEQFF
cdr3_nt: TGCAGTGCAAGTGGGGGGGGCCTTTACGAGCAGTTCTTC

v_call: TRBV19
d_call: TRBD1
clone_size: NA
j_call: TRBJ1-2
cdr3_aa: CATIPETGNYGYTF
cdr3_nt: TGTGCCACGATACCTGAGACAGGGAACTATGGCTACACCTTC

v_call: TRBV20-1
d_call: TRBD1
clone_size: many
j_call: TRBJ2-7
cdr3_aa: CSARDLGRGSSYEQYF
cdr3_nt: TGCAGTGCTAGAGACCTAGGCAGGGGGAGCTCCTACGAGCAGTACTTC

v_call: TRBV7-2
d_call: TRBD2
clone_size: many
j_call: TRBJ2-3
cdr3_aa: CASSPTFAGGRDTQYF
cdr3_nt: TGTGCCAGCAGCCCGACTTTTGCGGGGGGCCGGGATACGCAGTATTTT

v_call: TRBV11-2
d_call: NA
clone_size: few
j_call: TRBJ2-1
cdr3_aa: CASSLGQSSYNEQFF
cdr3_nt: TGTGCCAGCAGCCTCGGACAGAGCTCCTACAATGAGCAGTTCTTC

v_call: TRBV12-3/TRBV12-4
d_call: NA
clone_size: NA
j_call: TRBJ1-1
cdr3_aa: CASSPEFGGEAFF
cdr3_nt: TGTGCCAGCAGTCCCGAGTTTGGGGGGGAAGCTTTCTTT

v_call: TRBV12-3/TRBV12-4
d_call: NA
clone_size: NA
j_call: TRBJ2-7
cdr3_aa: CASSQNTYEQYF
cdr3_nt: TGTGCCAGCAGTCAGAATACCTACGAGCAGTACTTC

v_call: TRBV5-1
d_call: NA
clone_size: many
j_call: TRBJ2-2
cdr3_aa: CASSQGQRHTGELFF
cdr3_nt: TGCGCCAGCAGCCAAGGACAGAGACACACCGGGGAGCTGTTTTTT

v_call: TRBV5-8
d_call: TRBD1
clone_size: NA
j_call: TRBJ2-5
cdr3_aa: CASSSGTGHQETQYF
cdr3_nt: TGTGCCAGCAGTTCCGGGACAGGGCACCAAGAGACCCAGTACTTC

v_call: TRBV29-1
d_call: TRBD1
clone_size: many
j_call: TRBJ2-2
cdr3_aa: CSVSGGQGNTGELFF
cdr3_nt: TGCAGCGTTTCTGGGGGACAGGGGAACACCGGGGAGCTGTTTTTT

v_call: TRBV28
d_call: TRBD2
clone_size: few
j_call: TRBJ2-5
cdr3_aa: CASTTQLAGGPQETQYF
cdr3_nt: TGTGCCAGCACCACCCAATTAGCGGGGGGGCCGCAAGAGACCCAGTACTTC

v_call: TRBV7-8
d_call: NA
clone_size: NA
j_call: TRBJ1-5
cdr3_aa: CASSGSEVIRNQPQHF
cdr3_nt: TGTGCCAGCAGCGGGTCGGAGGTCATCCGCAATCAGCCCCAGCATTTT

v_call: TRBV2
d_call: TRBD2
clone_size: NA
j_call: TRBJ2-7
cdr3_aa: CASSESSGGVYEQYF
cdr3_nt: TGTGCCAGCAGTGAATCTAGCGGGGGAGTCTACGAGCAGTACTTC

v_call: TRBV4-1
d_call: TRBD1
clone_size: once
j_call: TRBJ1-2
cdr3_aa: CASSHGTGGVGYTF
cdr3_nt: TGCGCCAGCAGCCACGGGACAGGGGGCGTGGGCTACACCTTC

v_call: TRBV7-3
d_call: TRBD2
clone_size: many
j_call: TRBJ2-7
cdr3_aa: CASSPNGLAGPYEQYF
cdr3_nt: TGTGCCAGCAGCCCGAATGGACTAGCGGGGCCGTACGAGCAGTACTTC

v_call: TRBV12-3/TRBV12-4
d_call: NA
clone_size: many
j_call: TRBJ1-2
cdr3_aa: CASTKRDNNYGYTF
cdr3_nt: TGTGCCAGTACGAAGAGGGACAATAACTATGGCTACACCTTC

v_call: TRBV20-1
d_call: NA
clone_size: many
j_call: TRBJ1-1
cdr3_aa: CSAHGVQNTEAFF
cdr3_nt: TGCAGTGCCCATGGGGTGCAGAACACTGAAGCTTTCTTT

v_call: TRBV7-9
d_call: TRBD2
clone_size: many
j_call: TRBJ2-3
cdr3_aa: CAASSGGPDTQYF
cdr3_nt: TGTGCCGCGTCTTCGGGGGGGCCAGATACGCAGTATTTT

v_call: TRBV29-1
d_call: TRBD2
clone_size: many
j_call: TRBJ2-3
cdr3_aa: CSVEGTSWTQYF
cdr3_nt: TGCAGCGTTGAAGGGACTAGCTGGACGCAGTATTTT